The clone carrying this T cell receptor (beta chain) was observed a single time. The record originates from a study of blood T cell repertoires in COVID-19. Using immunoSEQ multiplex PCR, the repertoire was profiled, and TCRdb retains in-frame clones only, with some absent. This sample has 95,000 to 150,000 clones, with about four fifths found just once. Per the germline V gene, CDR1 is LGHNA and CDR2 is YSLEER. The CDR3 runs 13 residues. V was clipped by 9 bases and J by 11 bases, with 17 bases between them. It was during active infection that Seattle patients were enrolled and then longitudinally followed.

The clonotype comes from a man aged 25 to 45 with COVID-19, enrolled during active disease. J is TRBJ1-6 and V is TRBV4-3; a weak D match, TRBD1 (6 bases). The specimen was peripheral blood. The CDR3 DNA sequence: TGCGCCAGTGGGGAACAGGGATCGGCACCCCTCCACTTT. Protein product: CASGEQGSAPLHF.